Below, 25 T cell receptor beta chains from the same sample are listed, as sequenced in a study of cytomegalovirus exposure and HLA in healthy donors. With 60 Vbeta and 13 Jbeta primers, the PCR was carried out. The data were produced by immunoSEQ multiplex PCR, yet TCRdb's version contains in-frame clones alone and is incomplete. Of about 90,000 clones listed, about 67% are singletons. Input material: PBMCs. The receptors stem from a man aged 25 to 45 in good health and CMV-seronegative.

Here the CDR3 reads CASSLGGRSGSYEQYF. CDR3 DNA: TGCGCCAGCAGCTTGGGGGGCAGGTCGGGCTCCTACGAGCAGTACTTC. The chain joins TRBV5-1 to TRBJ2-7; D possibly corresponds to TRBD1 (5 bases). The ends were cut back, 0 bases at V and 0 bases at J, with 13 bases in the middle. In germline, CDR1 is SGHRS, CDR2 YFSETQ. CDR3 length: 16 amino acids.

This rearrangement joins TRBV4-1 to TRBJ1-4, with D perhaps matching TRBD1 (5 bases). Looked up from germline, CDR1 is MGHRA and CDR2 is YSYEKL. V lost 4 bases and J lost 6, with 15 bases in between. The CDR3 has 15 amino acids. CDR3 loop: CASSPMAGDYEKLFF. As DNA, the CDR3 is TGCGCCAGCAGCCCCATGGCCGGGGACTATGAAAAACTGTTTTTT.

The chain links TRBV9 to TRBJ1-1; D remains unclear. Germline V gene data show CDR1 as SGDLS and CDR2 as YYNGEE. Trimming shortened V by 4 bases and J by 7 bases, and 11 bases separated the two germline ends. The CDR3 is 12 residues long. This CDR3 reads CASSSPPIEAFF. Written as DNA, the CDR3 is TGTGCCAGCAGCAGCCCCCCGATTGAAGCTTTCTTT.

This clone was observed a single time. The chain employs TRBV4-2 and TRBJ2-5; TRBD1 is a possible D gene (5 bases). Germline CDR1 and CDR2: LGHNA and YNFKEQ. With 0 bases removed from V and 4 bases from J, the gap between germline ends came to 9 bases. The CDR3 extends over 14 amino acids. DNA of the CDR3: TGTGCCAGCAGCCAAGATGTGCAGGGAGAGACCCAGTACTTC. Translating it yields CASSQDVQGETQYF.

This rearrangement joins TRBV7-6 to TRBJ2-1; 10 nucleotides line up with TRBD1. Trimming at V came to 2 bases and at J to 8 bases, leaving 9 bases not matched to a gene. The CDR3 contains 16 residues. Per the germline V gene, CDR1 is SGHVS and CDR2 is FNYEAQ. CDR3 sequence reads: CASSLLPWDRGDEQFF. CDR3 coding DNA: TGTGCCAGCAGCTTACTCCCTTGGGACAGGGGTGATGAGCAGTTCTTC.

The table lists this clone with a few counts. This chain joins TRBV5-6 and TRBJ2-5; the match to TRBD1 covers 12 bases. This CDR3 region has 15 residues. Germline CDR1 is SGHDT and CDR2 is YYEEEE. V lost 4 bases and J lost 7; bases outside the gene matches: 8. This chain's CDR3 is CASSPQGQGAWTQYF. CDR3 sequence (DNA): TGTGCCAGCAGCCCCCAGGGACAGGGGGCCTGGACCCAGTACTTC.

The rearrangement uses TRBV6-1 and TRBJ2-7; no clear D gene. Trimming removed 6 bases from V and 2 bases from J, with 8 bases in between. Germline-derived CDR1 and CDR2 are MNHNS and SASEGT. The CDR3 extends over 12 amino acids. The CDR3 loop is CASRGWTYEQYF. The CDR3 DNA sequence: TGTGCCAGCAGGGGCTGGACCTACGAGCAGTACTTC.

CDR3 region: CASSLVTGTGNTIYF. In DNA, the CDR3 is TGTGCCAGCAGCTTAGTGACAGGGACTGGAAACACCATATATTTT. The gene calls are TRBV7-2 and TRBJ1-3, with 7 bases fitting TRBD1. This CDR3 is 15 amino acids long. The ends lost 1 base at V and 2 bases at J; junction bases unmatched: 2. Germline CDR1 and CDR2: SGHTA and FQGNSA.

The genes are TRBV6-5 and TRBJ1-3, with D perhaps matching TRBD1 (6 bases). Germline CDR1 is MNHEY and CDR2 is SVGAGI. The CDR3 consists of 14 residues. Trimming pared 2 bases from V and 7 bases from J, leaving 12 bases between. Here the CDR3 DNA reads TGTGCCAGCAGTTACGGGGGCGAGGGGAACACCATATATTTT. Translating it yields CASSYGGEGNTIYF.

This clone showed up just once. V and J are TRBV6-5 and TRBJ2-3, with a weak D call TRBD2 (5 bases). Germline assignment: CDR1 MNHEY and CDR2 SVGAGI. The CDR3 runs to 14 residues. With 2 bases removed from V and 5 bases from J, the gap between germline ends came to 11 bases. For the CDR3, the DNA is TGTGCCAGCAGTTACAGGGAGTATCAAGATACGCAGTATTTT. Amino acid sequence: CASSYREYQDTQYF.

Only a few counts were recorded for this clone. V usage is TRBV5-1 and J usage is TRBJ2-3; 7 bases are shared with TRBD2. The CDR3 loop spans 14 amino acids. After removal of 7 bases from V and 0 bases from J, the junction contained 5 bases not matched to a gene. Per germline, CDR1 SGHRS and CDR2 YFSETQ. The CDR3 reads CASYTSASTDTQYF. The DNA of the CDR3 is TGCGCCAGCTATACTAGCGCCAGCACAGATACGCAGTATTTT.

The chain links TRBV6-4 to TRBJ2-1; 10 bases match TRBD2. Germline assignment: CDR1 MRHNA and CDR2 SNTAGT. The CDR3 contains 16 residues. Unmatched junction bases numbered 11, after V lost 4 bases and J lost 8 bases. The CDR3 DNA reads TGTGCCAGCAGTGCCGGAAGCGGGAGGGCCTCCGATGAGCAGTTCTTC. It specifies CASSAGSGRASDEQFF.

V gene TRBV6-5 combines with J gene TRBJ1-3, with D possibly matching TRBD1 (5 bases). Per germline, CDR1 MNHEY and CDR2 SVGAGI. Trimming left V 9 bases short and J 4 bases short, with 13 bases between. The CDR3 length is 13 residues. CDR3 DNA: TGTGCCAGTCGGACGACAGCGGGAAACACCATATATTTT. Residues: CASRTTAGNTIYF.

In DNA, the CDR3 is TGTGCCAGCAGCGTTGAGGGTGGCACCGGGGAGCTGTTTTTT. The encoded protein is CASSVEGGTGELFF. The chain links TRBV9 to TRBJ2-2; a weak D match, TRBD2 (5 bases). Germline V gene data show CDR1 as SGDLS and CDR2 as YYNGEE. The CDR3 is 14 residues long. With 2 bases removed from V and 4 bases from J, the gap between germline ends came to 9 bases.

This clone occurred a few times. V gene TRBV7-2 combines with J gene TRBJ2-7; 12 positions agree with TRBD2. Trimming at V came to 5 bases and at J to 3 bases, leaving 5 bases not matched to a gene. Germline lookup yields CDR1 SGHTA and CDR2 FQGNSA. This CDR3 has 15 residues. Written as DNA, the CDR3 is TGTGCCAGCAGCCAAGGACTAGCGGGACTCTACGAGCAGTACTTC. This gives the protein CASSQGLAGLYEQYF.

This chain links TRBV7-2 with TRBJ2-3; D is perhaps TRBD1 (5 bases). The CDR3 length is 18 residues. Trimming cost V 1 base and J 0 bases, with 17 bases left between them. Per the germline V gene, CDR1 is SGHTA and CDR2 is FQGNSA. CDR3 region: CASSLVVASRGSTDTQYF. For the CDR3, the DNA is TGTGCCAGCAGCTTAGTGGTAGCTAGTAGGGGTAGCACAGATACGCAGTATTTT.

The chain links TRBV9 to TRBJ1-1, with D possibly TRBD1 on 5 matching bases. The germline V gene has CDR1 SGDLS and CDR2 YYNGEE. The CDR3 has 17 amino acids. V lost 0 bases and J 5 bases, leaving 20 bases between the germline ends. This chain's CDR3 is CASSVDGAGSSSTEAFF. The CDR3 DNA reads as TGTGCCAGCAGCGTAGATGGGGCGGGGAGTTCGAGTACTGAAGCTTTCTTT. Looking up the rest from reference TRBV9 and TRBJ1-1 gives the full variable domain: DSGVTQTPKHLITATGQRVTLRCSPRSGDLSVYWYQQSLDQGLQFLIQYYNGEERAKGNILERFSAQQFPDLHSELNLSSLELGDSALYFCASSVDGAGSSSTEAFFGQGTRLTVV.

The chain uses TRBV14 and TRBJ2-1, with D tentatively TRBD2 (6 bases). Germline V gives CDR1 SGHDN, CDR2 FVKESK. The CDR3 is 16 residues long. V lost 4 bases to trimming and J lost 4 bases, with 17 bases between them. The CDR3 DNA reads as TGTGCCAGCAGCCTCCCACGGCAGGGAGGTTACAATGAGCAGTTCTTC. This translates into CASSLPRQGGYNEQFF.

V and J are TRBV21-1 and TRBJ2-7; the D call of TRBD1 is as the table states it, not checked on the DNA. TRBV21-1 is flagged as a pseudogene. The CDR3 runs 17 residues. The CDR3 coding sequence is TGTGCCAGCAGCATACGGGAAATCCGGGACAGGTACTACGAGCAGTACTTC. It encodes CASSIREIRDRYYEQYF.

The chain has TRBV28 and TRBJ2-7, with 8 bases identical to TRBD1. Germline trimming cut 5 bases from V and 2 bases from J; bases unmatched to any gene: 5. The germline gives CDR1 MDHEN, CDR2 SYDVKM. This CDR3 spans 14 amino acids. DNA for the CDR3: TGTGCCAGCAGTGGGACAGGAACTACCTACGAGCAGTACTTC. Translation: CASSGTGTTYEQYF.

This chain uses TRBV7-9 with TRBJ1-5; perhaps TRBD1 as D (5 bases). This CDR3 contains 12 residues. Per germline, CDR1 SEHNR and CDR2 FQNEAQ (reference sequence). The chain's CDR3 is CSWGRGNQPQHF. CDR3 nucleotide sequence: TGTTCCTGGGGCAGAGGCAATCAGCCCCAGCATTTT.

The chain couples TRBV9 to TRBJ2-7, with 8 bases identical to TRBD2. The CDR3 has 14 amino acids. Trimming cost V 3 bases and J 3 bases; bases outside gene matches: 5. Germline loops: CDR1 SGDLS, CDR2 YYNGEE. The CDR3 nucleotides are TGTGCCAGCAGCGCTGCGGGACTAGGCTACGAGCAGTACTTC. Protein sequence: CASSAAGLGYEQYF.

CDR3 in DNA: TGCGCCAGCAGCACCGGGACAGGGAACTACGAGCAGTACTTC. Its translation is CASSTGTGNYEQYF. The gene calls are TRBV5-1 and TRBJ2-5, with 9 bases that match TRBD1. The J call may be faulty, since TRBJ2-7 better matches the DNA end. Looked up from germline, CDR1 is SGHRS and CDR2 is YFSETQ. The CDR3 length is 14 residues.

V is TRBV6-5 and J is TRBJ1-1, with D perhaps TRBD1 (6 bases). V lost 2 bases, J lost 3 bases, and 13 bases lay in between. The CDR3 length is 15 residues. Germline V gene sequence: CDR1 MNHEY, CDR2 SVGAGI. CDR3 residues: CASSYPTGTHTEAFF. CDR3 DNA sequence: TGTGCCAGCAGTTACCCTACCGGGACACACACTGAAGCTTTCTTT.

CDR3 protein: CASSFHGIGGETQYF. CDR3 in DNA: TGCGCCAGCAGCTTTCACGGAATAGGAGGAGAGACCCAGTACTTC. The J gene is TRBJ2-5, the V gene TRBV5-1, with TRBD2 as a possible D gene (5 bases). This CDR3 is 15 amino acids long. Trimming took 2 bases from V and 4 from J, leaving 15 bases between them. CDR1 is SGHRS, CDR2 YFSETQ, per germline.